This T cell receptor beta chain is drawn from a study of T cells in tuberculosis. Chain pairing is unknown; alpha and beta were sequenced separately. Sequenced by immunoSEQ multiplex PCR; TCRdb stores in-frame clones only, minus some. This sample yields nearly 60,000 clones, of which 88% are seen a single time; less than 25% belongs to the top ten. After thawing and overnight rest, PBMC were stained with GMM-loaded CD1B tetramer, viability dye and anti-CD3 for sorting. C32 glucose monomycolate from Rhodococcus equi was loaded onto the CD1B tetramers. Tetramer-sorted PBMC had been CD14 monocyte-depleted before freezing. Tetramer-negative cells, roughly 97,000 per donor, were also sorted. V lost 6 bases to trimming and J lost 5 bases; unmatched junction nucleotides: 4. This CDR3 is 13 amino acids long. Germline CDR1 MDHEN, CDR2 SYDVKM.

This receptor was identified in an adult woman with latent tuberculosis. V and J are TRBV28 and TRBJ2-7; 10 bases are a match to TRBD1. Sequencing used CD1b-GMM tetramer-negative cells sorted from PBMCs. The CDR3 loop reads CASRGTGAHEQYF. DNA of the CDR3: TGTGCCAGCAGAGGGACAGGGGCCCACGAGCAGTACTTC.